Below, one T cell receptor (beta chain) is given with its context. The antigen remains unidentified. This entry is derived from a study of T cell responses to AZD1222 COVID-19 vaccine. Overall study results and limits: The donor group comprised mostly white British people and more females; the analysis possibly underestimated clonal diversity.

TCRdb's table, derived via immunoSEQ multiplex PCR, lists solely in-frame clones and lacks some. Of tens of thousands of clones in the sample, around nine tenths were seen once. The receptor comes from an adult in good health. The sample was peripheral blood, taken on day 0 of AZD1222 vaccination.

The CDR3 DNA is TGTGCCAGCAGTGAGTCCCCCTCTATAAGCAAAAACATTCAGTACTTC. Amino acid sequence: CASSESPSISKNIQYF. The rearrangement joins TRBV2 to TRBJ2-4, with D unresolved. Germline loops: CDR1 SNHLY, CDR2 FYNNEI. The CDR3 spans 16 residues. V lost 3 bases, J lost 3 bases, and 15 bases lay in between.